The 15 T cell receptor beta chains below were found in one sample sequenced in a study of T-cell reconstitution after alpha-beta-depleted transplantation in children. The authors prepared the TCRbeta library with unique molecular identifiers. MiXCR was run by TCRdb on the PCR reads, yielding one entry per CDR3 protein. The data contain roughly 570,000 distinct CDR3 sequences, 20% to 30% of them singletons. The specimen was PBMCs, collected before TCRalphabeta/CD19-depleted stem cell transplant. The receptors derive from a boy under three years old with Wiskott-Aldrich syndrome, due to receive a stem cell transplant.

In DNA, the CDR3 is TGTGCCAGCAGCTTGGCCTTCCCCAACACGGGCACTGAAGCTTTCTTT. Residues: CASSLAFPNTGTEAFF. The V and J genes are TRBV5-5 and TRBJ1-1; D unclear. The germline V and J ends were trimmed by 0 bases and 4 bases, with 16 bases remaining between them. Germline V CDR1 and CDR2: SGHKS, YYEKEE (reference sequence). The CDR3 contains 16 residues.

The V call is TRBV20-1, the J call TRBJ2-3; TRBD2 matches 11 bases. Germline V gives CDR1 DFQATT, CDR2 SNEGSKA (reference sequence). J gave up 5 bases and V 5 bases, and 12 bases lay outside the gene matches. The CDR3 is 16 residues long. The CDR3: CSARKTSGSFGDTQYF. In DNA, the CDR3 is TGCAGTGCTCGCAAAACTAGCGGGAGTTTCGGAGATACGCAGTATTTT.

J is TRBJ2-5 and V is TRBV12-3 or TRBV12-4; D gene unclear. V lost 2 bases and J 9 bases, leaving 10 bases between the germline ends. The CDR3 covers 12 residues. CDR3 protein: CASSLNDESQYF. CDR3 bases: TGTGCCAGCAGTTTAAATGATGAGTCCCAGTACTTC.

This clonotype came up a few times. V and J are TRBV5-1 and TRBJ2-7; D may correspond to TRBD1 or TRBD2 (5 bases each). The CDR3 contains 17 residues. The ends were cut back, 0 bases at V and 3 bases at J, with 19 bases in the middle. Per germline, CDR1 SGHRS and CDR2 YFSETQ. CDR3 residues: CASSLVGQGSGYYEQYF. The CDR3 DNA reads TGCGCCAGCAGCTTGGTAGGTCAGGGTTCGGGATACTACGAGCAGTACTTC.

This clonotype was counted a few times. The J gene is TRBJ2-1, the V gene TRBV7-2; the D is unclear. V was shortened by 1 base and J by 0 bases, with 10 bases between the two germline ends. Germline CDR1 SGHTA, CDR2 FQGNSA. The CDR3 is 16 residues long. The CDR3 loop reads CASSLVWSSSYNEQFF. The CDR3 DNA follows: TGTGCCAGCAGCTTAGTATGGAGTAGCTCCTACAATGAGCAGTTCTTC.

This chain connects TRBV5-4 to TRBJ2-1, with 12 positions matching TRBD2. V dropped 0 bases and J dropped 4; count of bases not matched to a gene: 11. Germline V CDR1 and CDR2: SGHNT, YYREEE (reference sequence). CDR3 length equals 19 residues. Here the CDR3 reads CASSLAPASGRAWYNEQFF. The CDR3 DNA follows: TGTGCCAGCAGCTTGGCACCCGCTAGCGGGAGGGCCTGGTACAATGAGCAGTTCTTC. Full variable domain (outside the CDR3, taken from reference TRBV5-4 and TRBJ2-1): ETGVTQSPTHLIKTRGQQVTLRCSSQSGHNTVSWYQQALGQGPQFIFQYYREEENGRGNFPPRFSGLQFPNYSSELNVNALELDDSALYLCASSLAPASGRAWYNEQFFGPGTRLTVL.

V usage is TRBV20-1 and J usage is TRBJ2-1, with a tentative D call TRBD2 (6 bases). The CDR3 extends over 15 amino acids. Trimming cost V 5 bases and J 4 bases, with 18 bases left between them. Germline assignment: CDR1 DFQATT and CDR2 SNEGSKA (reference sequence). The CDR3 loop is CSAQTTRGTYNEQFF. The CDR3 region has the DNA TGCAGTGCTCAAACGACTCGCGGGACGTACAATGAGCAGTTCTTC.

This clonotype occurred a few times. The V call is TRBV11-2, the J call TRBJ2-7, with a possible D match to TRBD1 (5 bases). The CDR3 sequence is 13 residues long. Germline V lookup: CDR1 SGHAT, CDR2 FQNNGV. V was pared by 0 bases and J by 6 bases, with 9 bases between. The CDR3: CASSLDSGSEQYF. Here the CDR3 DNA reads TGTGCCAGCAGCTTAGATTCAGGGTCCGAGCAGTACTTC.

J is TRBJ1-6 and V is TRBV3-1; D gene unclear. Per the germline V gene, CDR1 is LGHDT and CDR2 is YNNKEL (reference sequence). V was trimmed by 0 bases and J by 6 bases, leaving 9 bases between them. The CDR3 has 15 amino acids. CDR3 residues: CASSQEAGINSPLHF. For the CDR3, the DNA is TGTGCCAGCAGCCAAGAGGCCGGGATTAATTCACCCCTCCACTTT.

The V call is TRBV12-3 or TRBV12-4, the J call TRBJ2-2; the D gene is possibly TRBD1 (6 bases). The CDR3 has 14 amino acids. Trimming pared 7 bases from V and 0 bases from J, leaving 9 bases between. CDR3 nucleotides: TGTGCCAGCACCAGGACAGCGAACACCGGGGAGCTGTTTTTT. Protein sequence: CASTRTANTGELFF.

The DNA of the CDR3 is TGCAGTGCGTTGGAGGAGACCCAGTACTTC. Translation gives CSALEETQYF. The V call is TRBV20-1, the J call TRBJ2-5; no definite D call. Trimming removed 6 bases from V and 5 bases from J, with 7 bases in between. Per germline, CDR1 DFQATT and CDR2 SNEGSKA (reference sequence). CDR3 size: 10 residues.

This chain uses TRBV5-1 with TRBJ2-7; D possibly corresponds to TRBD2 (6 bases). The CDR3 spans 14 residues. V was pared by 4 bases and J by 0 bases, with 11 bases between. Germline lookup yields CDR1 SGHRS and CDR2 YFSETQ. The CDR3 region is CASSAGRPSYEQYF. CDR3 DNA sequence: TGCGCCAGCAGCGCGGGACGGCCCTCCTACGAGCAGTACTTC.

The J gene is TRBJ2-6, the V gene TRBV18; the D gene is possibly TRBD1 (5 bases). V lost 2 bases to trimming and J lost 0 bases, with 20 bases between them. The CDR3 extends over 20 amino acids. Germline V gives CDR1 KGHSH, CDR2 LQKENI. This CDR3 is CASSPGIGGAGPSGANVLTF. CDR3 DNA: TGTGCCAGCTCACCAGGAATTGGTGGGGCAGGGCCCTCTGGGGCCAACGTCCTGACTTTC.

This clonotype was found a few times. The rearrangement uses TRBV12-3 or TRBV12-4 and TRBJ2-1, with TRBD2 matching over 9 bases. The CDR3 loop spans 17 amino acids. The V segment lost 3 bases and the J segment 0 bases; nucleotides outside the gene matches: 6. CDR3 amino acids: CASSLTSGWSSYNEQFF. In DNA, the CDR3 is TGTGCCAGCAGTTTGACTAGCGGATGGAGCTCCTACAATGAGCAGTTCTTC.

This clonotype was observed a handful of times. The chain is built from TRBV5-1 and TRBJ2-5, with a possible D match to TRBD1 (6 bases). V was cut by 3 bases and J by 5 bases, with 17 bases left in between. This CDR3 has 15 amino acids. Germline loops: CDR1 SGHRS, CDR2 YFSETQ. The CDR3 DNA reads TGCGCCAGCAGCTCGATGGGCAGGGGTGAGGAGACCCAGTACTTC. Encoded protein: CASSSMGRGEETQYF.